The clone carrying this T cell receptor beta chain occurred once. These data come from a study of OX40 agonist ivuxolimab in advanced cancers. Libraries were prepared by immunoSEQ multiplex PCR; TCRdb keeps only in-frame clonotypes and omits some of them. The repertoire holds some 96,000 clones, approximately 90% seen once, with approximately 0.58% in the top ten. Germline V gene lookup returns CDR1 MNHNS and CDR2 SASEGT. V was shortened by 4 bases and J by 1 base, with 13 bases between the two germline ends. There are 15 residues in the CDR3. The source material was CD4+ or CD8+ T cells sorted from blood, sampled in a trial of the OX40 agonist ivuxolimab. This chain uses TRBV6-1 with TRBJ2-5, with unresolved D. This receptor was taken from an adult with an advanced solid tumor such as melanoma, head and neck, liver or kidney cancer. The CDR3 nucleotides are TGTGCCAGCAGTGTCACAGTCCAGCCCCAAGAGACCCAGTACTTC. This encodes CASSVTVQPQETQYF.